This TCR beta chain was observed in a study of immune evolution from preneoplasia to lung adenocarcinoma (dated by TCRdb to the early 2020s). Notes on the research overall: The study used immune gene expression, TCR sequencing and multiplex immunofluorescence to profile the immune contexture of lung adenocarcinoma precursors and invasive adenocarcinoma. POLYSOLVER was used to infer class I HLA alleles from exome data, and LOHHLA was used to detect allele-specific HLA loss. In total, the cohort included 50 or so patients with pulmonary nodules, all of whom underwent surgical resection. Resected precursor lesions (AAH, AIS, MIA) and invasive adenocarcinomas were compared against paired morphologically normal lung tissue. The immune data were combined with whole exome sequencing and methylation data from the same cohort of nodules. Sample size was based on specimen availability rather than a prior power calculation. It was reported in the study that 100 to 110 samples were used for TCR sequencing. TCR sequencing data were obtained from around 56 patients.

On this clone: The antigen it recognizes is unknown. No base quality values were provided; no much bigger clone lies one nucleotide off.

CDR1 GTSNPN and CDR2 SVGIG were looked up in the germline V gene (reference sequence). Taken from cysteine to phenylalanine, the CDR3 has 15 residues. Just CDR3 DNA is preserved here, 45 bases in frame from base 1. The junction carries 16 bases between V and J, which are trimmed by 4 bases and 2 bases respectively. Patients underwent resection in Japan or China between the mid-2010s and the late 2010s. The histologic diagnosis of each case was independently confirmed on H&E slides by two lung cancer pathologists. FFPE tissue was used for DNA isolation with the AllPrep DNA/RNA FFPE Kit. Using the immunoSEQ hsTCRbeta Kit, TCR beta CDR3 regions were sequenced from DNA. The original methods were these. The ImmunoSEQ Analyzer was used to analyse the TCR sequencing data. T cell clonality was defined as 1 minus Pielou's evenness, calculated on productive rearrangements. T cell diversity was measured with the inverse Simpson index on productive templates. T cell density was TCR beta template counts normalized to usable DNA, estimated by amplifying and sequencing housekeeping genes. Two-sided Kruskal-Wallis tests were used to compare TCR metrics between histologic stages. Sourced from immuneACCESS, this table was stored by TCRdb with only in-frame sequences that have V and J called. A share of the clones is absent; for the studies checked, an unresolved V gene accounts for under half, and the remainder has no known explanation. The V and J calls and clone size are taken from that table; D and trimming were inferred from the DNA. Present in this sample are approximately 3,200 clones, over 65% of which were seen just once. The top ten constitute around 12% of the sample.

Points the paper makes about the study in general: Clonality was highest in normal lung, while later-stage lesions appeared to have lower clonality but higher T cell density and diversity. The highest top T cell clone frequencies were observed in normal lung, and a progressive decrease in top T cell clone frequencies appeared to occur from AAH through AIS, MIA and invasive adenocarcinoma. Because all patients were from Japan and China, applicability to Western populations was uncertain. The findings were based on association rather than direct causation, and larger cohorts with long-term follow-up and longitudinal biopsies were deemed needed.

In this chain, TRBV30 is recombined with TRBJ2-3; the D gene is possibly TRBD2, with 5 bases matching. The TCR originated in a person aged 65 to 79 with lung adenocarcinoma. The sample consisted of FFPE adjacent normal lung tissue. This receptor carries the CDR3 CAWTPGGPTTDTQYF. The bases are TGTGCCTGGACCCCAGGCGGGCCTACCACAGATACGCAGTATTTT.